A selection of T cell receptor beta chains follows, all from one sample in a study of early T cells in non-severe SARS-CoV-2 infection. TCRdb used MiXCR to reprocess the 5' RACE reads, holding one entry per CDR3 protein. Of some 30,000 distinct CDR3 sequences in the sample, 4.5% were seen once. The sequenced sample consisted of whole blood. Receptors originate from an adult who was a healthcare worker with PCR-confirmed SARS-CoV-2 infection or an uninfected control (not recorded which). Each CDR3 is given with its conserved first and last residue. D genes are given only for firm matches. Not all rows give a size; the values are once, few, many and, for expanded clones, a class.

CDR3: CASSYRPGLAGEADTQYF
DNA: TGTGCCAGCAGTTACCGACCGGGACTAGCGGGAGAGGCAGATACGCAGTATTTT
V: TRBV6-6
D: TRBD2
size: many
J: TRBJ2-3

CDR3: CASSRWGLGDEKLFF
DNA: TGTGCCAGCAGTCGGTGGGGGCTGGGCGATGAAAAACTGTTTTTT
V: TRBV27
D: NA
size: many
J: TRBJ1-4

CDR3: CASSLSGLAENIQYF
DNA: TGTGCCAGCAGTTTGAGTGGGCTAGCGGAAAACATTCAGTACTTC
V: TRBV12-3/TRBV12-4
D: TRBD2
size: few
J: TRBJ2-4

CDR3: CASSPMAGARHNEQFF
DNA: TGTGCCAGCAGCCCCATGGCGGGAGCTCGCCACAATGAGCAGTTCTTC
V: TRBV7-3
D: TRBD2
size: many
J: TRBJ2-1

CDR3: CASSQRVLGHGETQYF
DNA: TGTGCCAGCTCCCAGAGGGTTCTCGGACATGGGGAGACCCAGTACTTC
V: TRBV18
D: NA
size: many
J: TRBJ2-5

CDR3: CASSVLAANTGELFF
DNA: TGTGCCAGCAGTGTCCTAGCGGCGAACACCGGGGAGCTGTTTTTT
V: TRBV2
D: TRBD2
size: many
J: TRBJ2-2

CDR3: CASRGQGYEQYF
DNA: TGTGCCAGCAGGGGACAGGGATACGAGCAGTACTTC
V: TRBV27
D: TRBD1
size: many
J: TRBJ2-7

CDR3: CASSLGTGGDVKLFF
DNA: TGCGCCAGCAGCTTGGGAACAGGGGGCGACGTAAAACTGTTTTTT
V: TRBV5-1
D: TRBD1
size: NA
J: TRBJ1-4

CDR3: CATSDVDSPYGYTF
DNA: TGTGCCACCAGTGACGTGGACAGCCCCTATGGCTACACCTTC
V: TRBV24-1
D: NA
size: many
J: TRBJ1-2

CDR3: CASSRWTYEQYF
DNA: TGTGCCAGCAGCCGATGGACCTACGAGCAGTACTTC
V: TRBV11-2
D: NA
size: many
J: TRBJ2-7